Listed here are 31 T cell receptor beta chains from one sample, sequenced in a study of cytomegalovirus exposure and HLA in healthy donors. It was with 60 Vbeta and 13 Jbeta primers that the PCR ran. Generated by immunoSEQ multiplex PCR, the TCRdb table keeps only in-frame clones and is missing some. The sample contains more than 90,000 clones, about four fifths of which appear only once. Sequencing was done on a sample of PBMCs. The receptors here all came from a man aged 25-45 years in good health and CMV-seropositive.

This chain links TRBV6-5 with TRBJ1-4; the match to TRBD1 covers 9 bases. V lost 6 bases to trimming and J lost 7 bases; unmatched junction nucleotides: 6. Germline V gene lookup returns CDR1 MNHEY and CDR2 SVGAGI. This CDR3 has 14 residues. The CDR3 sequence: CASSPGQGREKLFF. The CDR3 DNA follows: TGTGCCAGCAGCCCGGGACAGGGTCGTGAAAAACTGTTTTTT.

This clone was counted only a few times. CDR3 loop: CASSRDRGSGNTIYF. CDR3 sequence (DNA): TGTGCCAGCAGTAGGGACAGGGGCTCTGGAAACACCATATATTTT. The chain has TRBV27 and TRBJ1-3, with 10 bases aligning to TRBD1. V shed 5 bases and J 0 bases; nucleotides not matched to a gene: 1. Germline V lookup: CDR1 MNHEY, CDR2 SMNVEV (reference sequence). CDR3 length: 15 residues.

The chain joins TRBV27 to TRBJ2-5; D perhaps matches TRBD2 (6 bases). The V gene's germline CDR1 is MNHEY and CDR2 SMNVEV (reference sequence). The ends were cut back, 6 bases at V and 3 bases at J, with 20 bases in the middle. The CDR3 runs to 16 residues. The CDR3: CASRKSLRRDEETQYF. The CDR3 DNA reads TGTGCCAGCAGAAAAAGTTTAAGGCGGGACGAAGAGACCCAGTACTTC.

V gene TRBV5-1 combines with J gene TRBJ2-5; TRBD1 agrees at 7 bases. After removal of 4 bases from V and 1 base from J, the junction contained 1 base not matched to a gene. Looked up from germline, CDR1 is SGHRS and CDR2 is YFSETQ. The CDR3 sequence is 13 residues long. In nucleotides, the CDR3 is TGCGCCAGCAGCCGGGACAGCCAAGAGACCCAGTACTTC. It encodes CASSRDSQETQYF.

This rearrangement joins TRBV5-8 to TRBJ2-1, with 9 bases that match TRBD1. Losses at the gene ends were 4 bases for V and 6 bases for J; bases not matched to a gene: 5. The CDR3 covers 14 residues. CDR1 and CDR2 (germline): SGHTS, YDEGEE. The CDR3 nucleotides are TGTGCCAGCAGCACCGGGACAGGGATCAATGAGCAGTTCTTC. Residues: CASSTGTGINEQFF.

This chain joins TRBV11-1 and TRBJ1-1, with D tentatively TRBD1 (6 bases). Trimming left V 4 bases short and J 10 bases short, with 13 bases between. Germline loops: CDR1 SGHAT, CDR2 FQDESV (reference sequence). This CDR3 region has 12 residues. The CDR3 nucleotides read TGTGCCAGCAGCTCCAGGGGTAAGGGAGCTTTCTTT. The encoded protein is CASSSRGKGAFF. Variable domain in full (rest from reference TRBV11-1 and TRBJ1-1): EAEVAQSPRYKITEKSQAVAFWCDPISGHATLYWYRQILGQGPELLVQFQDESVVDDSQLPKDRFSAERLKGVDSTLKIQPAELGDSAMYLCASSSRGKGAFFGQGTRLTVV.

The rearrangement joins TRBV11-2 to TRBJ2-2; TRBD2 matches 12 bases. V lost 0 bases, J lost 4 bases, and 3 bases stayed unmatched. Germline V gene lookup returns CDR1 SGHAT and CDR2 FQNNGV. The CDR3 is 17 residues long. CDR3 protein: CASSLDRLAGATGELFF. In nucleotides, the CDR3 is TGTGCCAGCAGCTTAGATCGACTAGCGGGGGCCACCGGGGAGCTGTTTTTT. The full variable domain, with the rest looked up from reference TRBV11-2 and TRBJ2-2, is EAGVAQSPRYKIIEKRQSVAFWCNPISGHATLYWYQQILGQGPKLLIQFQNNGVVDDSQLPKDRFSAERLKGVDSTLKIQPAKLEDSAVYLCASSLDRLAGATGELFFGEGSRLTVL.

The genes are TRBV19 and TRBJ1-6; the match to TRBD1 covers 9 bases. V gave up 6 bases and J gave up 9 bases; unmatched junction bases: 9. This CDR3 has 15 residues. Germline V gene data show CDR1 as LNHDA and CDR2 as SQIVND (reference sequence). The CDR3 sequence is CASREPGQGSSPLHF. CDR3 DNA sequence: TGTGCCAGTAGGGAACCGGGACAGGGTAGTTCACCCCTCCACTTT.

V and J are TRBV2 and TRBJ1-3; possible D gene TRBD1, 5 bases. The CDR3 length is 14 residues. V was shortened by 8 bases and J by 4 bases, with 15 bases between the two germline ends. The V gene's germline CDR1 is SNHLY and CDR2 FYNNEI. The CDR3: CASPPPDKGNTIYF. In nucleotides, the CDR3 is TGTGCCAGCCCCCCTCCGGACAAAGGAAACACCATATATTTT.

V usage is TRBV6-5 and J usage is TRBJ2-7; possibly TRBD2 for D (5 bases). V lost 6 bases and J lost 3, with 18 bases in between. Germline assignment: CDR1 MNHEY and CDR2 SVGAGI. The CDR3 totals 15 residues. The CDR3 coding sequence is TGTGCCAGCAGGACGGGGTCCACGGGGAGCTACGAGCAGTACTTC. It encodes CASRTGSTGSYEQYF.

The chain has TRBV5-4 and TRBJ1-2; D is undetermined. The CDR3 consists of 13 residues. V was cut by 0 bases and J by 5 bases, with 8 bases left in between. The V gene's germline CDR1 is SGHNT and CDR2 YYREEE (reference sequence). As DNA, the CDR3 is TGTGCCAGCAGCTTGGACGGGTTATATGGCTACACCTTC. This gives the protein CASSLDGLYGYTF.

The CDR3 bases are TGTGCCAGCAGTGAATTGGTAGCCTACAATGAGCAGTTCTTC. This gives the protein CASSELVAYNEQFF. V usage is TRBV2 and J usage is TRBJ2-1; no firm D call. Deletions cut 2 bases from V and 2 bases from J, with 7 bases between. The length of the CDR3 is 14 residues. Germline values: CDR1 SNHLY, CDR2 FYNNEI.

This chain connects TRBV18 to TRBJ1-5; no reliable D call. The germline V and J ends were trimmed by 3 bases and 6 bases, with 9 bases remaining between them. The CDR3 totals 13 residues. CDR1 is KGHSH and CDR2 is LQKENI in the germline V gene. The CDR3 DNA reads as TGTGCCAGCTCACCGGCACGAACTCAGCCCCAGCATTTT. As protein: CASSPARTQPQHF.

The gene calls are TRBV21-1 and TRBJ2-3; the table assigns TRBD2, which was not confirmed against the DNA. TRBV21-1 is a recognized pseudogene. This CDR3 comprises 15 residues. CDR3 DNA sequence: TGTGCCAGCACCCATAGCGCTGAAAGCACAGATACGCAGTATTTT. Translating gives CASTHSAESTDTQYF.

The chain recombines TRBV7-2 with TRBJ2-1; TRBD2 aligns across 8 bases. Germline V gives CDR1 SGHTA, CDR2 FQGNSA. J was trimmed by 3 bases and V by 8 bases; bases with no gene match: 9. The CDR3 length is 15 residues. CDR3 in DNA: TGTGCCAGCTCAAGGCGCGGGGGGAGCTACAATGAGCAGTTCTTC. Amino acid sequence: CASSRRGGSYNEQFF.

CDR3 protein: CASSGSPGLAGFGTDTQYF. The CDR3 coding sequence is TGTGCCAGCAGCGGGTCACCGGGACTAGCGGGATTCGGCACAGATACGCAGTATTTT. The chain couples TRBV5-4 to TRBJ2-3, with 13 bases fitting TRBD2. Germline loops: CDR1 SGHNT, CDR2 YYREEE (reference sequence). V gave up 4 bases and J gave up 1 base; unmatched junction bases: 12. The CDR3 consists of 19 residues.

The chain carries TRBV11-3 and TRBJ2-7; 7 nucleotides align to TRBD2. The length of the CDR3 is 19 residues. The V gene end was trimmed by 5 bases and the J gene end by 3 bases; junction bases not matched to a gene: 22. CDR1 and CDR2 (germline): SGHNT, YENEEA. The CDR3 here is CASSAFREDRYLVLYEQYF. In nucleotides, the CDR3 is TGTGCCAGCAGCGCCTTTCGGGAGGATAGGTATCTAGTCCTCTACGAGCAGTACTTC.

The chain is built from TRBV18 and TRBJ1-1, with D tentatively TRBD1 (6 bases). V lost 3 bases and J 0 bases, leaving 11 bases between the germline ends. The germline V gene encodes CDR1 KGHSH and CDR2 LQKENI. The CDR3 extends over 15 amino acids. Here the CDR3 DNA reads TGTGCCAGCTCACCTCCGGGGGGCTTGAACACTGAAGCTTTCTTT. It is translated as CASSPPGGLNTEAFF.

This chain links TRBV9 with TRBJ2-1, with 11 bases lining up with TRBD2. Per the germline V gene, CDR1 is SGDLS and CDR2 is YYNGEE. There are 15 residues in the CDR3. The V segment lost 1 base and the J segment 3 bases; nucleotides outside the gene matches: 0. CDR3 sequence: CASSVTSGSYNEQFF. The CDR3 DNA is TGTGCCAGCAGCGTAACTAGCGGGAGCTACAATGAGCAGTTCTTC.

The genes are TRBV7-9 and TRBJ1-1; D possibly corresponds to TRBD1 (5 bases). CDR1 and CDR2 (germline): SEHNR, FQNEAQ (reference sequence). The V gene lost 1 base and the J gene lost 0 bases, with 9 bases spanning the gap. This CDR3 spans 15 amino acids. This CDR3 reads CASSLVTVMNTEAFF. The DNA of the CDR3 is TGTGCCAGCAGCTTAGTGACAGTGATGAACACTGAAGCTTTCTTT.

The V gene is TRBV5-1, the J gene TRBJ2-1; the D gene is possibly TRBD1 (6 bases). The CDR3 totals 13 residues. V lost 3 bases and J 7 bases, leaving 11 bases between the germline ends. From germline, CDR1 is SGHRS and CDR2 YFSETQ. CDR3 bases: TGCGCCAGCAGCTGGGGGCTGGGAAATGAGCAGTTCTTC. Amino acid sequence: CASSWGLGNEQFF.

CDR3 amino acids: CASSLLSSHSTDTQYF. CDR3 coding DNA: TGCGCCAGCAGCTTGTTGTCTAGCCACTCCACAGATACGCAGTATTTT. The chain joins TRBV5-1 to TRBJ2-3; tentatively, D is TRBD2 (5 bases). CDR1 and CDR2 (germline): SGHRS, YFSETQ. The CDR3 sequence is 16 residues long. V was pared by 1 base and J by 2 bases, with 14 bases between.

The chain carries TRBV6-1 and TRBJ1-5; TRBD1 is a possible D gene (5 bases). Germline assignment: CDR1 MNHNS and CDR2 SASEGT. The CDR3 length is 14 residues. V dropped 7 bases and J dropped 3 bases, with 13 bases sitting between them. The DNA of the CDR3 is TGTGCCAGCACCTTGACAGTCCCCAATCAGCCCCAGCATTTT. It translates to CASTLTVPNQPQHF.

V is TRBV4-2 and J is TRBJ2-3; 9 bases align to TRBD2. Per the germline V gene, CDR1 is LGHNA and CDR2 is YNFKEQ. This CDR3 comprises 16 residues. The J segment lost 4 bases and the V segment lost 3 bases, leaving 8 bases of the junction unmatched. The DNA for the CDR3 is TGTGCCAGCAGCCAGCGGGGGCTAGCGGGACCAGATACGCAGTATTTT. Translating it yields CASSQRGLAGPDTQYF.

V and J are TRBV2 and TRBJ2-1; 9 bases agree with TRBD2. The CDR3 consists of 16 residues. Trimming took 4 bases from V and 3 from J; bases not matched to a gene: 7. From germline, CDR1 is SNHLY and CDR2 FYNNEI. DNA of the CDR3: TGTGCCAGCAGTGGTCGAGGGACTAGCAGCTACAATGAGCAGTTCTTC. It specifies CASSGRGTSSYNEQFF.

The chain couples TRBV5-4 to TRBJ1-1; D is uncertain. This CDR3 is built from 14 residues. Germline V gene data show CDR1 as SGHNT and CDR2 as YYREEE (reference sequence). Trimming pared 2 bases from V and 4 bases from J, leaving 12 bases between. CDR3 amino acids: CASSLMSGSTEAFF. The CDR3 bases are TGTGCCAGCAGCTTAATGTCGGGGAGCACTGAAGCTTTCTTT. The full variable domain, completed using reference TRBV5-4 and TRBJ1-1, is ETGVTQSPTHLIKTRGQQVTLRCSSQSGHNTVSWYQQALGQGPQFIFQYYREEENGRGNFPPRFSGLQFPNYSSELNVNALELDDSALYLCASSLMSGSTEAFFGQGTRLTVV.

The V and J genes are TRBV2 and TRBJ2-3; 7 bases map to TRBD2. The CDR3 spans 14 residues. Germline V gene lookup returns CDR1 SNHLY and CDR2 FYNNEI. J was trimmed by 6 bases and V by 8 bases; bases with no gene match: 11. The CDR3 nucleotides are TGTGCCAGCGGGGGAACTAGCGCGGGGGATACGCAGTATTTT. It translates to CASGGTSAGDTQYF.

The rearrangement uses TRBV28 and TRBJ2-7; 11 bases align to TRBD2. The CDR3 contains 14 residues. CDR1 is MDHEN, CDR2 SYDVKM, per germline. V was pared by 8 bases and J by 3 bases, with 6 bases of the junction left unmatched. CDR3 sequence (DNA): TGTGCCAGCGGGCTAGCGGGGGGAAACTACGAGCAGTACTTC. Amino acids: CASGLAGGNYEQYF.

The genes are TRBV9 and TRBJ1-4; the D is unclear. The CDR3 is 17 amino acids. Germline loops: CDR1 SGDLS, CDR2 YYNGEE. Trimming took off 0 bases at V and 0 bases at J, with 12 bases between the two ends. The DNA of the CDR3 is TGTGCCAGCAGCGTAGCGCGCAGCGACGCAACTAATGAAAAACTGTTTTTT. Encoded protein: CASSVARSDATNEKLFF.

The sample holds one count of this clone. This sequence joins TRBV5-5 and TRBJ2-7; TRBD1 agrees at 7 bases. V lost 3 bases to trimming and J lost 0 bases; unmatched junction nucleotides: 6. Per germline, CDR1 SGHKS and CDR2 YYEKEE (reference sequence). The CDR3 extends over 15 amino acids. DNA of the CDR3: TGTGCCAGCAGCTACCGACAGGGATTCTCCTACGAGCAGTACTTC. Protein product: CASSYRQGFSYEQYF.

The rearrangement joins TRBV5-1 to TRBJ1-1, with TRBD1 matching 7 bases. Germline loops: CDR1 SGHRS, CDR2 YFSETQ. The CDR3 sequence is 16 residues long. Losses at the gene ends were 2 bases for V and 4 bases for J; bases not matched to a gene: 11. CDR3 in amino acids: CASSLRQGLGGTEAFF. For the CDR3, the DNA is TGCGCCAGCAGCTTACGACAGGGTTTGGGTGGCACTGAAGCTTTCTTT.